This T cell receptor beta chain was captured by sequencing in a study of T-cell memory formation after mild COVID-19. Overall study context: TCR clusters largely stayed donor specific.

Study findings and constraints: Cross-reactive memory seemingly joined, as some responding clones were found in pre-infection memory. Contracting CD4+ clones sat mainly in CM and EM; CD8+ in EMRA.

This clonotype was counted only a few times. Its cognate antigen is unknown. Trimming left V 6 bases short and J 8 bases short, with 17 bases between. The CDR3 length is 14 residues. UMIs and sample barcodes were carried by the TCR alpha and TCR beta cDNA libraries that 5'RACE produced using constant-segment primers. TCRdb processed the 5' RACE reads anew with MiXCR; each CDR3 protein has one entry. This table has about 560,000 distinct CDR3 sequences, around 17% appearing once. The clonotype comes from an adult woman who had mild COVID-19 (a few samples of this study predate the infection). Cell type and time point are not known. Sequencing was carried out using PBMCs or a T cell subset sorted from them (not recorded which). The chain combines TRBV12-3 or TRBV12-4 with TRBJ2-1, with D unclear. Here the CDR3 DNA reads TGTGCCAGCAGACTCGGCCAGCAGTTGGATGAGCAGTTCTTC. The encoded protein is CASRLGQQLDEQFF.